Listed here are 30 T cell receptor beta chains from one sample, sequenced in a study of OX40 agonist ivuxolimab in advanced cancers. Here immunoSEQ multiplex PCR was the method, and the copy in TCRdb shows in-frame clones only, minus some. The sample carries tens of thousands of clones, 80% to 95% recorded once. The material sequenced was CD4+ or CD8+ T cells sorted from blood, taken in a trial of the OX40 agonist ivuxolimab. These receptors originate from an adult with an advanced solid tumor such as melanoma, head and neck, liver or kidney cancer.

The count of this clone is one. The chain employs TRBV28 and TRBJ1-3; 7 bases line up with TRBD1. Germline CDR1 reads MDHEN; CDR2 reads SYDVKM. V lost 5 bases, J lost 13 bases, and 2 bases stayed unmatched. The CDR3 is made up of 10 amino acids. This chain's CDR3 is CASSGTAIYF. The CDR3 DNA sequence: TGTGCCAGCAGTGGGACAGCTATATATTTT.

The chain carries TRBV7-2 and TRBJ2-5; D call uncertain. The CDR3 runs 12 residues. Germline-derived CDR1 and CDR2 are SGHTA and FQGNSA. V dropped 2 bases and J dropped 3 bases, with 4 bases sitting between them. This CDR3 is CASSLQKETQYF. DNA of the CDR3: TGTGCCAGCAGCTTACAAAAAGAGACCCAGTACTTC.

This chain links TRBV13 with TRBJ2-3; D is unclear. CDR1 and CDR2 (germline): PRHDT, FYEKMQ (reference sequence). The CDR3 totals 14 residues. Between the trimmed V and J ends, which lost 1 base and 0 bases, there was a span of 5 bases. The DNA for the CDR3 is TGTGCCAGCAGCTTAGTGGCTAGCACAGATACGCAGTATTTT. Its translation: CASSLVASTDTQYF.

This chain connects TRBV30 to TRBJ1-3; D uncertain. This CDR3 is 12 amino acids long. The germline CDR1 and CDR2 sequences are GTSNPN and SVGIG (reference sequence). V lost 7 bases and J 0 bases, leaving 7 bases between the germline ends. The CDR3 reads CAYRVSGNTIYF. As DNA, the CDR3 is TGTGCCTATAGGGTCTCTGGAAACACCATATATTTT.

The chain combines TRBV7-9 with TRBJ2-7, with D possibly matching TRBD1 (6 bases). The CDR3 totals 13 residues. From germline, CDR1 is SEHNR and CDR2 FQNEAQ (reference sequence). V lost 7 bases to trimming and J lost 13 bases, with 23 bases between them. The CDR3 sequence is CASTDTGFGQSYF. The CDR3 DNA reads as TGTGCCAGCACCGACACGGGGTTCGGACAGTCTTACTTC.

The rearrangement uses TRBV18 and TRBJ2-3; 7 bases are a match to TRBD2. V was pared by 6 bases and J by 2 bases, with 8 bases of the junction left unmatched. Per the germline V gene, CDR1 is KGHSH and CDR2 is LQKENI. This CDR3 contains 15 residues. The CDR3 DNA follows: TGTGCCAGCTCGCCGCTAGCGGACCTCACAGATACGCAGTATTTT. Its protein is CASSPLADLTDTQYF.

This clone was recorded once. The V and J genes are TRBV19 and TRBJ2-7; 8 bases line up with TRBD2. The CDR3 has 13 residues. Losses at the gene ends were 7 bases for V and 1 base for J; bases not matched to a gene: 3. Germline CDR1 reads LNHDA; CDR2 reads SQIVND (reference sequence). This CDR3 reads CASKAGGSYEQYF. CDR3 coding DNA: TGTGCCAGTAAGGCGGGAGGATCCTACGAGCAGTACTTC.

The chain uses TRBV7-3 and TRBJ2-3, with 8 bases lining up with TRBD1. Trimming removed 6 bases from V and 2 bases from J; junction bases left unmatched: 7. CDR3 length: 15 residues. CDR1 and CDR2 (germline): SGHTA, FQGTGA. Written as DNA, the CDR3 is TGTGCCAGCAGTTTAGGACAGGGACCCACAGATACGCAGTATTTT. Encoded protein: CASSLGQGPTDTQYF.

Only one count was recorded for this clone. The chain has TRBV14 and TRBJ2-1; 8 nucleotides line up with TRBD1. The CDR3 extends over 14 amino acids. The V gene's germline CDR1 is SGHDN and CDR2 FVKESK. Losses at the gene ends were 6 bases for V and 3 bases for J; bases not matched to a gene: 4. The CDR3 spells CASSDRGYYNEQFF. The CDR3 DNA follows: TGTGCCAGCAGTGACAGGGGCTACTACAATGAGCAGTTCTTC.

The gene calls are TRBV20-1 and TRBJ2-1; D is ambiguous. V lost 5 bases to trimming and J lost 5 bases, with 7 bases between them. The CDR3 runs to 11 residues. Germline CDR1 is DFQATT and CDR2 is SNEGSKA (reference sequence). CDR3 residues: CSAVEDNEQFF. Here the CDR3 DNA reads TGCAGTGCTGTCGAGGACAATGAGCAGTTCTTC.

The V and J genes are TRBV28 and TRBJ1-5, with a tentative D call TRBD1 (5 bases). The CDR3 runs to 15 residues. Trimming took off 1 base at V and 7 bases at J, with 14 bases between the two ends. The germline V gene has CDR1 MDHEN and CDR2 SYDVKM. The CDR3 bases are TGTGCCAGCAGTTTATTGTCCAGGGTGCACCAGCCCCAGCATTTT. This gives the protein CASSLLSRVHQPQHF.

The CDR3 sequence is CSVRRPPHEQYF. The CDR3 DNA sequence: TGCAGCGTTAGGCGCCCGCCTCACGAGCAGTACTTC. The V and J genes are TRBV29-1 and TRBJ2-7, with D hard to call. Per germline, CDR1 SQVTM and CDR2 ANQGSEA. The CDR3 length is 12 residues. The V end lost 5 bases, the J end lost 5 bases, and 13 bases lay between the germline ends.

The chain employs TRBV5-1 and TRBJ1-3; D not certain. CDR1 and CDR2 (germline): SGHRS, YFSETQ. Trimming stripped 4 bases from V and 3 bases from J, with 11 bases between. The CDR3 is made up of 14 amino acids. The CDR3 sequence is CASSPTGLGNTIYF. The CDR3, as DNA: TGCGCCAGCAGCCCAACGGGCCTTGGAAACACCATATATTTT. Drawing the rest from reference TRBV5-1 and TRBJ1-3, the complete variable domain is KAGVTQTPRYLIKTRGQQVTLSCSPISGHRSVSWYQQTPGQGLQFLFEYFSETQRNKGNFPGRFSGRQFSNSRSEMNVSTLELGDSALYLCASSPTGLGNTIYFGEGSWLTVV.

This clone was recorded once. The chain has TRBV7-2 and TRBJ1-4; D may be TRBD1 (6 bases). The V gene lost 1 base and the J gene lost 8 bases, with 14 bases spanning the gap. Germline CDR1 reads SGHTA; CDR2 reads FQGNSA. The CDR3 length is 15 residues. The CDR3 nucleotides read TGTGCCAGCAGCTTAGTCCCAGGGGCATACGAAAAACTGTTTTTT. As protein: CASSLVPGAYEKLFF.

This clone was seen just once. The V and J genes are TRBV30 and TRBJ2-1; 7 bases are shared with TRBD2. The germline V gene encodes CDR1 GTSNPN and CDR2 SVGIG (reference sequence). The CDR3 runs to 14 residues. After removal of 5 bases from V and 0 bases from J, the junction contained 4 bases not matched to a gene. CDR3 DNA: TGTGCCTGGCTCCGGGAGGTCTCCTACAATGAGCAGTTCTTC. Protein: CAWLREVSYNEQFF.

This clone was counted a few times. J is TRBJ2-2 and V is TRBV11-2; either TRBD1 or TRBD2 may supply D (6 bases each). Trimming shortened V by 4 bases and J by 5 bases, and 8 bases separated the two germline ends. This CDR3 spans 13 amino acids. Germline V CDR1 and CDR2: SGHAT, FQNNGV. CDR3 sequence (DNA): TGTGCCAGCAGCTGGGGGGCTACCGGGGAGCTGTTTTTT. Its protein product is CASSWGATGELFF. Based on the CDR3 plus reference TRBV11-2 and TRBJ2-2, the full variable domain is EAGVAQSPRYKIIEKRQSVAFWCNPISGHATLYWYQQILGQGPKLLIQFQNNGVVDDSQLPKDRFSAERLKGVDSTLKIQPAKLEDSAVYLCASSWGATGELFFGEGSRLTVL.

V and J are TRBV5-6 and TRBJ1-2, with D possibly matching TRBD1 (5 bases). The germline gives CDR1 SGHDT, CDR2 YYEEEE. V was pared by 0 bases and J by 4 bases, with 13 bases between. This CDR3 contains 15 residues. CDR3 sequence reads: CASSLVSGGSYGYTF. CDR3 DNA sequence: TGTGCCAGCAGCTTGGTTTCGGGGGGTAGCTATGGCTACACCTTC.

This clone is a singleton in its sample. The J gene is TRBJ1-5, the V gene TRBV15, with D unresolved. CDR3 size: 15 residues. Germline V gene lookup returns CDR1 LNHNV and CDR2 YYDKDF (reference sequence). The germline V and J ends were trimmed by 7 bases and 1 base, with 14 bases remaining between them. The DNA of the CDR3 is TGTGCCACCACGGAGGGCCTGTGGAGCAATCAGCCCCAGCATTTT. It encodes CATTEGLWSNQPQHF.

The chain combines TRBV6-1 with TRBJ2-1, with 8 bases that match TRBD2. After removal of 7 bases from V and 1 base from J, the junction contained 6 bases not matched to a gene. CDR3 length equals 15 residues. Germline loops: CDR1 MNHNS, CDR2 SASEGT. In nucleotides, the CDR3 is TGTGCCAGCATCCCGGGGACTAGTTCCTACAATGAGCAGTTCTTC. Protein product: CASIPGTSSYNEQFF.

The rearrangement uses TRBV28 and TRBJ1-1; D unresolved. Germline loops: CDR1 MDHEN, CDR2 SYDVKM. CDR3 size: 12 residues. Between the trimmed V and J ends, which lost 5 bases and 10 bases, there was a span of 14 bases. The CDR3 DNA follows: TGTGCCAGCAGTCTCCTAGGGTCGGTAGCTTTCTTT. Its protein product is CASSLLGSVAFF.

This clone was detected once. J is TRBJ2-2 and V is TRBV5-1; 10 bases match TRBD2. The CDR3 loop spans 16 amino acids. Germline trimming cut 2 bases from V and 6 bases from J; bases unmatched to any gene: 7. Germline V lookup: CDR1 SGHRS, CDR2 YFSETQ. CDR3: CASSLTSSGSPGELFF. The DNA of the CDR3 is TGCGCCAGCAGCTTAACCTCTAGCGGGAGTCCCGGGGAGCTGTTTTTT.

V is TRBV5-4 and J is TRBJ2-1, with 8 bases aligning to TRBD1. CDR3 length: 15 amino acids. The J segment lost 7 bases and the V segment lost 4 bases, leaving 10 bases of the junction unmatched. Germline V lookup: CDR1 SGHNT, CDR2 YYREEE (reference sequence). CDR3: CASSGQGARTNEQFF. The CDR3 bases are TGTGCCAGCAGCGGACAGGGAGCCAGAACGAATGAGCAGTTCTTC.

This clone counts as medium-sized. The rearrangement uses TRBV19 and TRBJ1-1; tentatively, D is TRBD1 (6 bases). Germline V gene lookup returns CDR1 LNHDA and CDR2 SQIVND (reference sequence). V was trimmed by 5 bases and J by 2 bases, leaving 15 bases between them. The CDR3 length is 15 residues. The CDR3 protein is CASSPIGQLNTEAFF. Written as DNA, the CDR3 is TGTGCCAGTAGTCCGATTGGACAGCTTAACACTGAAGCTTTCTTT.

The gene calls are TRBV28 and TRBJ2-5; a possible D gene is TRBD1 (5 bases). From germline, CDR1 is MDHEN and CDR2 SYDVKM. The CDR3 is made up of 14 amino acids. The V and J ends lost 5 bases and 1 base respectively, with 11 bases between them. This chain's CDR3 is CASSKTGTQETQYF. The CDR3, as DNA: TGTGCCAGCAGTAAAACAGGCACCCAAGAGACCCAGTACTTC.

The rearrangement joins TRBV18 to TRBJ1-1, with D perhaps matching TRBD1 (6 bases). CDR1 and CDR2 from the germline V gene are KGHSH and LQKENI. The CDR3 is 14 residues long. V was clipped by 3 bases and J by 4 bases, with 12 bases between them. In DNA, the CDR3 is TGTGCCAGCTCACCCGGACAGTTGGCCACTGAAGCTTTCTTT. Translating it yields CASSPGQLATEAFF. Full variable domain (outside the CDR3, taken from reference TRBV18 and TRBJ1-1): NAGVMQNPRHLVRRRGQEARLRCSPMKGHSHVYWYRQLPEEGLKFMVYLQKENIIDESGMPKERFSAEFPKEGPSILRIQQVVRGDSAAYFCASSPGQLATEAFFGQGTRLTVV.

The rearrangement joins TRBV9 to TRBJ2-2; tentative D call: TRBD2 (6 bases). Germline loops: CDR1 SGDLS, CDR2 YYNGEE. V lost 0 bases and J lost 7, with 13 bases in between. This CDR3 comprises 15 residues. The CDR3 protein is CASSVEVGGIGELFF. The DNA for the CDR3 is TGTGCCAGCAGCGTAGAAGTGGGAGGTATCGGGGAGCTGTTTTTT. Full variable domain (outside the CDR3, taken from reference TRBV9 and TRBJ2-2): DSGVTQTPKHLITATGQRVTLRCSPRSGDLSVYWYQQSLDQGLQFLIQYYNGEERAKGNILERFSAQQFPDLHSELNLSSLELGDSALYFCASSVEVGGIGELFFGEGSRLTVL.

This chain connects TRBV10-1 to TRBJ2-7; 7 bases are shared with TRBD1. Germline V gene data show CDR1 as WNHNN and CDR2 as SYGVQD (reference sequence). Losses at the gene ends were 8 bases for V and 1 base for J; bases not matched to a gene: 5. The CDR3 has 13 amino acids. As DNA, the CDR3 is TGCGCCAGCCTCAGGGGGAAGTCCTACGAGCAGTACTTC. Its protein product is CASLRGKSYEQYF.

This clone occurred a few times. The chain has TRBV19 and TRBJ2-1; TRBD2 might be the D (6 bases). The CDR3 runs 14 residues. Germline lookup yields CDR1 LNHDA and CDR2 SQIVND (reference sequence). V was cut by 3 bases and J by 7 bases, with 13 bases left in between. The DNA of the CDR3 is TGTGCCAGTAGTATTCGGAGGGCGGATAATGAGCAGTTCTTC. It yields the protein CASSIRRADNEQFF.

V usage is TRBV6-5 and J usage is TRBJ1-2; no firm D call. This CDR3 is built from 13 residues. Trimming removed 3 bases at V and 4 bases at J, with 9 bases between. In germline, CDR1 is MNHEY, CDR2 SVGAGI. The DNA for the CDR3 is TGTGCCAGCAGTTATATAGACATCTATGGCTACACCTTC. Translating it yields CASSYIDIYGYTF.

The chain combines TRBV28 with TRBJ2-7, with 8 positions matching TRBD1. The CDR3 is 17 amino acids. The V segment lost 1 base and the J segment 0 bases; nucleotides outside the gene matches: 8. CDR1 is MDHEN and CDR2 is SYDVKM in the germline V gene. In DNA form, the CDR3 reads TGTGCCAGCAGTTTATCCCCGGGGACAGGAGCCTCCTACGAGCAGTACTTC. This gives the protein CASSLSPGTGASYEQYF.